This TCR beta chain was sequenced for a study of blood T cell repertoires in COVID-19. Study at large: Specimens from acute and convalescent COVID-19 originated in the United States, Italy and Spain. PBMCs, B-cell-depleted T cells, or T cells provided the cDNA or gDNA that made up the material.

Data came from immunoSEQ multiplex PCR; TCRdb stores just in-frame clones and leaves some out. The table includes about 50,000 clones, about nine tenths detected once. This clone has just one count. Germline CDR1 reads SGHTA; CDR2 reads FQGNSA. V lost 4 bases and J 8 bases, leaving 17 bases between the germline ends. The length of the CDR3 is 15 residues. Seattle researchers signed up patients amid active infection and tracked them longitudinally. The receptor was derived from a woman of 80 years or more with COVID-19, enrolled during active disease. The sequencing sample was made of peripheral blood. The genes are TRBV7-2 and TRBJ1-4, with D possibly TRBD1 on 6 matching bases. For the CDR3, the DNA is TGTGCCAGCAGCTCCTCACAGGGACACTGGGAAAAACTGTTTTTT. It translates to CASSSSQGHWEKLFF.